The entry below gives a single T cell receptor beta chain sequence along with its context. Its antigen is not known. CDR3 length: 15 amino acids. Trimming pared 0 bases from V and 2 bases from J, leaving 12 bases between. CDR1 is SGHRS and CDR2 is YFSETQ in the germline V gene. With the Oncomine TCR Beta short-read assay, DNA from cultured CD4+ T cells was sequenced. Using its own MiXCR run on the PCR reads, TCRdb lists one record per CDR3 protein. The table includes 14,000 to 15,000 distinct CDR3 sequences, around 48% detected once. This entry belongs to a study of vaccination and CD4 T cells after COVID-19. Treatment specified: approximately nine-day PBMC culture with coronavirus spike peptide pools or control peptides (ViraFEST assay). ViraFEST stimulated the growth of antigen-specific T cells using peptide pools and subsequently profiled their TCRs by sequencing. Dates of positive PCR ran from March to December 2020, before US Alpha, Beta and Delta variants. Days 3 and 7 saw half the medium swapped for fresh IL-2 medium.

Input material: CD4+ T cells from blood, cultured in vitro. This receptor was taken from a human donor who had recovered from COVID-19. The gene calls are TRBV5-1 and TRBJ2-7; TRBD2 is a possible D gene (6 bases). The CDR3 here is CASSLGLAPTYEQYF. CDR3 sequence (DNA): TGCGCCAGCAGCTTGGGTCTAGCGCCCACCTACGAGCAGTACTTC. Variable domain in full (rest from reference TRBV5-1 and TRBJ2-7): KAGVTQTPRYLIKTRGQQVTLSCSPISGHRSVSWYQQTPGQGLQFLFEYFSETQRNKGNFPGRFSGRQFSNSRSEMNVSTLELGDSALYLCASSLGLAPTYEQYFGPGTRLTVT.